A single sample gave rise to the 32 T cell receptor beta chains below, sequenced in a study of cytotoxic CD8 clonotypes in ibrutinib-treated CLL. This table comes from immunoSEQ multiplex PCR, and its TCRdb copy is limited to in-frame clones, with some not included. The profile shows about 140,000 clones, around 90% of them singletons. Material: PBMCs, obtained after 12 months of ibrutinib treatment. The source of these receptors is a human donor with chronic lymphocytic leukemia.

V gene TRBV29-1 combines with J gene TRBJ1-2, with TRBD1 identical over 8 bases. The V gene's germline CDR1 is SQVTM and CDR2 ANQGSEA. The CDR3 is 12 residues long. V was pared by 6 bases and J by 8 bases, with 8 bases of the junction left unmatched. This CDR3 reads CSVQGAAQGYTF. CDR3 DNA: TGCAGCGTGCAGGGGGCCGCCCAGGGCTACACCTTC.

V is TRBV19 and J is TRBJ2-7; 7 bases align to TRBD1. The CDR3 extends over 15 amino acids. In germline, CDR1 is LNHDA, CDR2 SQIVND (reference sequence). Unmatched junction bases numbered 10, after V lost 5 bases and J lost 3 bases. CDR3 sequence: CASSRQGESRYEQYF. CDR3 DNA: TGTGCCAGTAGTCGTCAGGGGGAAAGTCGCTACGAGCAGTACTTC. The complete variable domain, with remaining parts taken from reference TRBV19 and TRBJ2-7, reads DGGITQSPKYLFRKEGQNVTLSCEQNLNHDAMYWYRQDPGQGLRLIYYSQIVNDFQKGDIAEGYSVSREKKESFPLTVTSAQKNPTAFYLCASSRQGESRYEQYFGPGTRLTVT.

This sequence joins TRBV28 and TRBJ2-7; 7 nucleotides agree with TRBD1. This CDR3 contains 16 residues. V dropped 4 bases and J dropped 4; count of bases not matched to a gene: 13. The germline CDR1 and CDR2 sequences are MDHEN and SYDVKM. For the CDR3, the DNA is TGTGCCAGCAGTTCCCAGGGGGACAGCATCTGGTACGAGCAGTACTTC. Translation: CASSSQGDSIWYEQYF.

V is TRBV13 and J is TRBJ2-7, with 13 nucleotides matching TRBD2. The CDR3 is 18 residues long. Germline assignment: CDR1 PRHDT and CDR2 FYEKMQ (reference sequence). J gave up 2 bases and V 5 bases, and 12 bases lay outside the gene matches. This CDR3 is CASSPGLAGAREPYEQYF. The CDR3 DNA reads as TGTGCCAGCAGCCCTGGACTAGCGGGAGCTAGGGAACCCTACGAGCAGTACTTC.

The chain couples TRBV4-1 to TRBJ2-1; D gene unclear. V lost 4 bases, J lost 2 bases, and 9 bases lay in between. Germline CDR1 and CDR2: MGHRA and YSYEKL. This CDR3 comprises 14 residues. In nucleotides, the CDR3 is TGCGCCAGCAGCCCTCTTGGACCCTACAATGAGCAGTTCTTC. Its translation is CASSPLGPYNEQFF.

A remark on this clone: Because the CDR3 is missing its conserved closing phenylalanine or tryptophan, this is likely a read error. The DNA is left out, because the CDR3 cannot be placed on it with certainty; the CDR3 is given as TCRdb lists it. V usage is TRBV20-1 and J usage is TRBJ1-2; TRBD1 was called by the table and not checked on the DNA. A total of 8 residues make up the CDR3, ends included. Germline V CDR1 and CDR2: DFQATT, SNEGSKA (reference sequence). CDR3 residues: CSASHREI.

This chain connects TRBV11-2 to TRBJ2-1; D tentatively reads TRBD1 or TRBD2 (6 bases each). The CDR3 totals 17 residues. Germline V lookup: CDR1 SGHAT, CDR2 FQNNGV. V lost 1 base and J lost 7, with 20 bases in between. The CDR3, as DNA: TGTGCCAGCAGCTTAGGCCCGTTGGGGGGCCGGGTGAATGAGCAGTTCTTC. Translation: CASSLGPLGGRVNEQFF.

This clone was recorded only once. CDR3 DNA sequence: TGTGCCAGTTGGAAAGGAGCGGGAGTAGGCGCCAATGAGCAGTTCTTC. Translated, it gives CASWKGAGVGANEQFF. The chain is built from TRBV19 and TRBJ2-1, with TRBD2 identical over 8 bases. The CDR3 contains 16 residues. Trimming at V came to 8 bases and at J to 6 bases, leaving 15 bases not matched to a gene. Per germline, CDR1 LNHDA and CDR2 SQIVND (reference sequence).

The chain couples TRBV10-1 to TRBJ2-7; D is possibly TRBD1 (6 bases). The CDR3 is made up of 15 amino acids. Trimming left V 2 bases short and J 12 bases short, with 23 bases between. The germline V gene has CDR1 WNHNN and CDR2 SYGVQD (reference sequence). As DNA, the CDR3 is TGCGCCAGCAGTGAGATCCAGGGGCCCCACACCCTGCGGTACTTC. Its translation: CASSEIQGPHTLRYF.

The chain uses TRBV28 and TRBJ1-5, with TRBD1 as a possible D gene (5 bases). CDR1 and CDR2 from the germline V gene are MDHEN and SYDVKM. V was shortened by 3 bases and J by 5 bases, with 17 bases between the two germline ends. This CDR3 has 16 amino acids. The CDR3 protein is CASSFIVRGRDQPQHF. CDR3 sequence (DNA): TGTGCCAGCAGTTTCATAGTGAGGGGACGGGATCAGCCCCAGCATTTT.

This chain uses TRBV5-1 with TRBJ2-5, with 8 bases lining up with TRBD2. The germline gives CDR1 SGHRS, CDR2 YFSETQ. The CDR3 loop spans 16 amino acids. V shed 4 bases, J shed 4 bases, and the junction held 12 bases outside the gene matches. The CDR3 DNA reads TGCGCCAGCAGCCCGGGGGGAGCGGGAGTCCGAGAGACCCAGTACTTC. Translated: CASSPGGAGVRETQYF.

V gene TRBV5-1 combines with J gene TRBJ1-2; maybe TRBD1 (5 bases). The V gene's germline CDR1 is SGHRS and CDR2 YFSETQ. The V end lost 0 bases, the J end lost 3 bases, and 9 bases lay between the germline ends. This CDR3 spans 14 amino acids. The CDR3 DNA sequence: TGCGCCAGCAGCTTGGCCGGGACGGACTATGGCTACACCTTC. It specifies CASSLAGTDYGYTF.

The J gene is TRBJ1-5, the V gene TRBV2, with a possible D match to TRBD1 (5 bases). V shed 7 bases and J shed 7 bases, with 17 bases lying between them. Germline-derived CDR1 and CDR2 are SNHLY and FYNNEI. The length of the CDR3 is 14 residues. CDR3 sequence: CASTSLGENQPQHF. Written as DNA, the CDR3 is TGTGCCAGCACATCACTGGGGGAGAACCAGCCCCAGCATTTT.

In regard to this clone: One end of the junction is discordant with germline, which a read error may explain. The rearrangement links TRBV7-7 to TRBJ2-1; tentatively, D is TRBD2 (6 bases). In germline, CDR1 is SSHAT, CDR2 FNYEAQ (reference sequence). This CDR3 region has 15 residues. As DNA, the CDR3 is TGTGCTAGCAGCCCCCTAGGAGGGTTTGGCAATGAGCAGTTCTTC. Translated: CASSPLGGFGNEQFF.

The CDR3 loop reads CASSFRQGTTEAFF. As DNA, the CDR3 is TGTGCCAGCAGTTTCAGACAGGGGACCACTGAAGCTTTCTTT. V usage is TRBV28 and J usage is TRBJ1-1, with 8 bases that match TRBD1. The V segment lost 3 bases and the J segment 4 bases; nucleotides outside the gene matches: 4. In germline, CDR1 is MDHEN, CDR2 SYDVKM. CDR3 length: 14 amino acids.

The CDR3 is CASSVGTYNEQFF. Here the CDR3 DNA reads TGTGCCAGCAGCGTCGGGACTTACAATGAGCAGTTCTTC. The J gene is TRBJ2-1, the V gene TRBV5-4, with a tentative D call TRBD2 (6 bases). CDR1 SGHNT and CDR2 YYREEE come from the germline V gene (reference sequence). Trimming took 4 bases from V and 4 from J, leaving 9 bases between them. The CDR3 loop spans 13 amino acids.

In its sample, this clone was seen a few times. The chain has TRBV27 and TRBJ1-5; D gene ambiguous. The V gene's germline CDR1 is MNHEY and CDR2 SMNVEV (reference sequence). Deletions cut 2 bases from V and 1 base from J, with 3 bases between. This CDR3 region has 13 residues. The CDR3 loop reads CASSLDSNQPQHF. The CDR3 nucleotides read TGTGCCAGCAGTTTAGACAGCAATCAGCCCCAGCATTTT.

The chain joins TRBV29-1 to TRBJ1-5, with TRBD1 matching over 7 bases. Germline V lookup: CDR1 SQVTM, CDR2 ANQGSEA. The junction had 1 base not matched to a gene; V was cut back by 5 bases and J by 0 bases. CDR3 length: 13 residues. The CDR3 spells CSVKGASNQPQHF. CDR3 bases: TGCAGCGTTAAGGGGGCTAGCAATCAGCCCCAGCATTTT.

CDR3 sequence: CASSFGTAYGYTF. The CDR3 DNA reads TGCGCCAGCAGCTTTGGGACGGCCTATGGCTACACCTTC. The J gene is TRBJ1-2, the V gene TRBV5-1, with TRBD1 as a possible D gene (5 bases). The ends were cut back, 2 bases at V and 4 bases at J, with 9 bases in the middle. Per the germline V gene, CDR1 is SGHRS and CDR2 is YFSETQ. The CDR3 has 13 amino acids.

The rearrangement uses TRBV11-3 and TRBJ2-1; D is ambiguous. CDR1 and CDR2 (germline): SGHNT, YENEEA. V lost 5 bases and J lost 3, with 14 bases in between. This CDR3 is 15 amino acids long. In DNA, the CDR3 is TGTGCCAGCAGCCCCTCGAGGAAGGACTACAATGAGCAGTTCTTC. It is translated as CASSPSRKDYNEQFF.

CDR3 sequence: CASSFGDRHNQPQHF. CDR3 DNA: TGTGCCAGCAGCTTCGGGGACAGACACAATCAGCCCCAGCATTTT. The chain carries TRBV7-9 and TRBJ1-5, with 7 nucleotides matching TRBD1. Trimming at V came to 3 bases and at J to 3 bases, leaving 5 bases not matched to a gene. Germline V lookup: CDR1 SEHNR, CDR2 FQNEAQ (reference sequence). The length of the CDR3 is 15 residues.

The chain combines TRBV27 with TRBJ2-1; D assignment may be TRBD1 or TRBD2 (5 bases each). The V and J ends lost 3 bases and 4 bases respectively, with 19 bases between them. This CDR3 has 17 amino acids. Germline lookup yields CDR1 MNHEY and CDR2 SMNVEV (reference sequence). CDR3 nucleotide sequence: TGTGCCAGCAGTTTTCTCCCCAGGGAGATAGGGTACAATGAGCAGTTCTTC. Amino acid sequence: CASSFLPREIGYNEQFF.

The V and J genes are TRBV10-3 and TRBJ1-4; D call uncertain. The CDR3 is 13 residues long. The V gene's germline CDR1 is ENHRY and CDR2 SYGVKD. Trimming cost V 6 bases and J 5 bases, with 10 bases left between them. CDR3 nucleotide sequence: TGTGCCATCAGAGACGGGGTGAATGAAAAACTGTTTTTT. Translation: CAIRDGVNEKLFF.

V and J are TRBV20-1 and TRBJ2-1; unclear D gene. V shed 5 bases and J shed 5 bases, with 7 bases lying between them. CDR3 length: 11 amino acids. Germline V lookup: CDR1 DFQATT, CDR2 SNEGSKA (reference sequence). CDR3 sequence: CSALINNEQFF. CDR3 nucleotide sequence: TGCAGTGCTTTGATAAACAATGAGCAGTTCTTC.

The chain uses TRBV2 and TRBJ2-2; 11 bases line up with TRBD1. J gave up 5 bases and V 10 bases, and 6 bases lay outside the gene matches. Germline V gene lookup returns CDR1 SNHLY and CDR2 FYNNEI. This CDR3 has 14 residues. The CDR3 DNA reads TGTGCCACCACAGGACAGGGGGCAACCGGGGAGCTGTTTTTT. Residues: CATTGQGATGELFF.

V gene TRBV28 combines with J gene TRBJ2-5; no definite D call. CDR1 is MDHEN, CDR2 SYDVKM, per germline. This CDR3 is built from 14 residues. With 5 bases removed from V and 1 base from J, the gap between germline ends came to 11 bases. The DNA for the CDR3 is TGTGCCAGCAGTCCCACAGCGAGCCAAGAGACCCAGTACTTC. It translates to CASSPTASQETQYF.

V is TRBV19 and J is TRBJ2-3; 9 bases align to TRBD2. Trimming at V came to 3 bases and at J to 4 bases, leaving 2 bases not matched to a gene. In germline, CDR1 is LNHDA, CDR2 SQIVND (reference sequence). CDR3 length: 14 residues. The CDR3 sequence: CASSMRTSADTQYF. CDR3 DNA sequence: TGTGCCAGTAGTATGCGGACTAGCGCAGATACGCAGTATTTT.

V gene TRBV19 combines with J gene TRBJ1-5; D possibly corresponds to TRBD1 (6 bases). The CDR3 contains 16 residues. The germline V gene has CDR1 LNHDA and CDR2 SQIVND (reference sequence). Trimming pared 3 bases from V and 1 base from J, leaving 13 bases between. CDR3 in DNA: TGTGCCAGTAGTATTCAGCACAGGGCCAGCAATCAGCCCCAGCATTTT. Its protein product is CASSIQHRASNQPQHF.

The chain couples TRBV15 to TRBJ1-3, with a tentative D call TRBD1 (5 bases). Germline V gene sequence: CDR1 LNHNV, CDR2 YYDKDF (reference sequence). The CDR3 consists of 17 residues. Trimming pared 0 bases from V and 2 bases from J, leaving 14 bases between. The chain's CDR3 is CATSRDATGLPGNTIYF. The DNA for the CDR3 is TGTGCCACCAGCAGAGATGCTACGGGGCTCCCTGGAAACACCATATATTTT.

A remark on this clone: The sample has other DNA sequences that encode this CDR3 too. The genes are TRBV11-2 and TRBJ2-1, with a possible D match to TRBD1 (6 bases). V was clipped by 2 bases and J by 6 bases, with 8 bases between them. Germline CDR1 SGHAT, CDR2 FQNNGV. This CDR3 is 13 amino acids long. The CDR3 here is CASSLSGANEQFF. DNA of the CDR3: TGTGCCAGCAGCTTATCAGGGGCCAATGAGCAGTTCTTC. The complete variable domain, with remaining parts taken from reference TRBV11-2 and TRBJ2-1, reads EAGVAQSPRYKIIEKRQSVAFWCNPISGHATLYWYQQILGQGPKLLIQFQNNGVVDDSQLPKDRFSAERLKGVDSTLKIQPAKLEDSAVYLCASSLSGANEQFFGPGTRLTVL.

This clone was counted once. This chain links TRBV6-1 with TRBJ1-1; a weak D match, TRBD1 (5 bases). CDR3 length equals 14 residues. V was cut by 6 bases and J by 3 bases, with 14 bases left in between. The V gene's germline CDR1 is MNHNS and CDR2 SASEGT. The CDR3: CASSRGVLYTEAFF. The CDR3 nucleotides read TGTGCCAGCAGCCGGGGGGTTTTATACACTGAAGCTTTCTTT.

This clone was seen a handful of times. The V and J genes are TRBV10-1 and TRBJ2-3, with 7 positions matching TRBD1. V was clipped by 6 bases and J by 2 bases; unmatched bases: 5. Germline V gives CDR1 WNHNN, CDR2 SYGVQD (reference sequence). CDR3 length: 14 amino acids. CDR3 sequence: CASRLDRTTDTQYF. CDR3 bases: TGCGCCAGCAGGCTGGACAGGACCACAGATACGCAGTATTTT.